This T cell receptor (beta chain) comes out of a study of shared clonotypes between healthy human individuals. Study overall: Plates per donor: three CD4 naive, three CD4 memory, two CD8 naive, one CD8 memory.

Each subset's genomic DNA was split evenly across several immunoSEQ plates. Repertoires were generated with immunoSEQ multiplex PCR, while TCRdb's copy carries only in-frame clones and drops some. This sample has under 700,000 clones, with about 95% found just once. Worth noting for this clone: The same CDR3 also results from other DNA sequences found in this sample.

The ends lost 6 bases at V and 3 bases at J; junction bases unmatched: 5. Germline V gene lookup returns CDR1 MNHEY and CDR2 SMNVEV (reference sequence). There are 13 residues in the CDR3. Cells designated naive CD8 were CD45RO-negative and were positively selected for CCR7, with terminally differentiated effector memory CD45RA+ cells excluded. The clonotype originates from a woman aged 30 to 39 in good health. Specimen: naive CD8+ T cells sorted from blood. The chain is built from TRBV27 and TRBJ2-7; 7 positions match TRBD1. CDR3: CASSLRQGYEQYF. The DNA for the CDR3 is TGTGCCAGCAGCTTGAGACAGGGCTACGAGCAGTACTTC.